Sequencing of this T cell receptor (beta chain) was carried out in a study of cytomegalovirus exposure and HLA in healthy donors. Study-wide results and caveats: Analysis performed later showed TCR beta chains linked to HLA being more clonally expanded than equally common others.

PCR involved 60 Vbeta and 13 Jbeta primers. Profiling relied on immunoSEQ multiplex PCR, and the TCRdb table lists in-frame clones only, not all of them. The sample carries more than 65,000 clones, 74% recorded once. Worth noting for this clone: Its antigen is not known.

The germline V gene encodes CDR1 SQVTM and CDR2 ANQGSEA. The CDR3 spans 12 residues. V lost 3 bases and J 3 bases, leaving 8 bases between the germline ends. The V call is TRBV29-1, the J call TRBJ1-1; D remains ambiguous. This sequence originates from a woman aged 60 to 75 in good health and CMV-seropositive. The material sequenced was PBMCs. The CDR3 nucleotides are TGCAGCGTTGACGGTATCGACACTGAAGCTTTCTTT. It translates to CSVDGIDTEAFF.